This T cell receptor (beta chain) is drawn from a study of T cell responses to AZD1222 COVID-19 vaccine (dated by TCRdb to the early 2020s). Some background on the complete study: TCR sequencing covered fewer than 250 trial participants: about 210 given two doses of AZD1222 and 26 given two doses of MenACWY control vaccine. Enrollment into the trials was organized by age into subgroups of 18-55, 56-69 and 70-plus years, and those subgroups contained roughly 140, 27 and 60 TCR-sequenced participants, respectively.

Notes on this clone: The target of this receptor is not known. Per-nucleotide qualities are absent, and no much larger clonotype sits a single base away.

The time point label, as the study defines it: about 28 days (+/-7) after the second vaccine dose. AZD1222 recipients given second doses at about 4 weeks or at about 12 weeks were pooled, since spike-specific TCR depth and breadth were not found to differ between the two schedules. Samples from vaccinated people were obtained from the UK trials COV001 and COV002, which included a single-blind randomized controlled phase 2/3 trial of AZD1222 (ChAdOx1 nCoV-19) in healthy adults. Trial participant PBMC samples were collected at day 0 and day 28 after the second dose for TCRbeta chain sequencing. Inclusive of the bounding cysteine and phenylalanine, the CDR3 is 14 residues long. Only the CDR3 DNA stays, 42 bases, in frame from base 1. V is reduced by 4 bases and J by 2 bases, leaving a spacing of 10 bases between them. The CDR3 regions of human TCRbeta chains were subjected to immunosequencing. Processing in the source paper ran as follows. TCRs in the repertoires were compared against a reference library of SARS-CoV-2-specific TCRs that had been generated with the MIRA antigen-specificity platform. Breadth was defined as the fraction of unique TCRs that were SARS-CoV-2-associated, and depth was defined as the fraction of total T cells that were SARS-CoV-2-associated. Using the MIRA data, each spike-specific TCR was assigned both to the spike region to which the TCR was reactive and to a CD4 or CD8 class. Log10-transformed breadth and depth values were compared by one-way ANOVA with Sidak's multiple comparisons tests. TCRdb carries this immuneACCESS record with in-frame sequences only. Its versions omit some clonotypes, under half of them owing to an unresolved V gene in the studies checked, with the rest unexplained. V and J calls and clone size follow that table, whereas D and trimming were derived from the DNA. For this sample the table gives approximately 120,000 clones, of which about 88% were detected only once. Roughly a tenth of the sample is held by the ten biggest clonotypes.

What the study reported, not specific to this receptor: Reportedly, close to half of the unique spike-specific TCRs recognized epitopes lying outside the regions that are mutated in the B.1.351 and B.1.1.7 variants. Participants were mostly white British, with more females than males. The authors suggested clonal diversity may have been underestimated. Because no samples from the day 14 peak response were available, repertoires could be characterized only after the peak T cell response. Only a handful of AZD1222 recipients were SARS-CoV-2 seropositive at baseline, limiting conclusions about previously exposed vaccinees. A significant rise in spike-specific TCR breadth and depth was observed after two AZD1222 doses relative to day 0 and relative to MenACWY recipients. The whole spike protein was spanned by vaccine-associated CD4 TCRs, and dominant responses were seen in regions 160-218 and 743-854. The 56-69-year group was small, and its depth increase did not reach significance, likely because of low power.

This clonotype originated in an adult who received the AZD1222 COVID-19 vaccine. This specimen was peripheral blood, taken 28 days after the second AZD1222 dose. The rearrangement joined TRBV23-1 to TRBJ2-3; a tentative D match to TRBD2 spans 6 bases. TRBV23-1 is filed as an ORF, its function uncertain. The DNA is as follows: TGCGCCAGCAGTCCGGGACTGTTCACAGATACGCAGTATTTT. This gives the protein CASSPGLFTDTQYF.